The 28 T cell receptor beta chains reported below all come from one sample, sequenced in a study of shared clonotypes between healthy human individuals. Repertoires were generated with immunoSEQ multiplex PCR, while TCRdb's copy carries only in-frame clones and drops some. The table lists just over 2,000,000 clones, over 85% of them singletons. The sequenced material came from naive CD4+ T cells sorted from blood. The subset denotes: CD45RA+ positively selected. These receptors all come from a man younger than 35 in good health.

This chain connects TRBV7-2 to TRBJ1-1, with D tentatively TRBD1 (5 bases). V lost 5 bases and J lost 6, with 10 bases in between. CDR1 is SGHTA and CDR2 is FQGNSA in the germline V gene. The length of the CDR3 is 12 residues. The CDR3 nucleotides are TGTGCCAGCAGCCCAACACAGGCTGAAGCTTTCTTT. Translation: CASSPTQAEAFF.

The gene calls are TRBV6-1 and TRBJ2-2; D unresolved. Trimming took 7 bases from V and 0 from J, leaving 9 bases between them. CDR1 is MNHNS and CDR2 is SASEGT in the germline V gene. The length of the CDR3 is 14 residues. The CDR3, as DNA: TGTGCCAGCACAGAACGACCGAACACCGGGGAGCTGTTTTTT. It yields the protein CASTERPNTGELFF.

This clone is a singleton in its sample. The chain couples TRBV27 to TRBJ1-5; possibly TRBD1 for D (5 bases). Germline loops: CDR1 MNHEY, CDR2 SMNVEV (reference sequence). The CDR3 spans 15 residues. Deletions cut 6 bases from V and 3 bases from J, with 15 bases between. The CDR3 here is CASRKGSYFNQPQHF. For the CDR3, the DNA is TGTGCCAGCAGGAAGGGGTCCTATTTCAATCAGCCCCAGCATTTT.

The CDR3 DNA follows: TGTGCCAGCAGTGAATCCCAGGGGGGCCACGAGCAGTACTTC. This translates into CASSESQGGHEQYF. This chain links TRBV2 with TRBJ2-7; maybe TRBD1 (7 bases). This CDR3 is built from 14 residues. Trimming removed 2 bases from V and 5 bases from J, with 13 bases in between. Germline CDR1 SNHLY, CDR2 FYNNEI.

Details on this clone: The identical CDR3 is also encoded by other nucleotide sequences in the sample. The J gene is TRBJ2-7, the V gene TRBV6-5; 9 nucleotides agree with TRBD2. The CDR3 covers 15 residues. With 5 bases clipped from V and 0 bases from J, the junction kept 5 bases outside the gene matches. The germline gives CDR1 MNHEY, CDR2 SVGAGI. CDR3 sequence reads: CASSRLADSSYEQYF. The CDR3 region has the DNA TGTGCCAGCAGTAGACTAGCGGATAGCTCCTACGAGCAGTACTTC.

The CDR3 here is CASSSPWTGIYGYTF. The CDR3 DNA reads as TGTGCCAGCAGCTCACCTTGGACAGGGATCTATGGCTACACCTTC. The genes are TRBV7-2 and TRBJ1-2; 8 bases fit TRBD1. This CDR3 comprises 15 residues. Germline CDR1 SGHTA, CDR2 FQGNSA. V shed 4 bases, J shed 4 bases, and the junction held 8 bases outside the gene matches.

This sequence joins TRBV7-2 and TRBJ2-7; D is undetermined. The CDR3 is 14 amino acids. Germline lookup yields CDR1 SGHTA and CDR2 FQGNSA. V dropped 1 base and J dropped 7 bases, with 14 bases sitting between them. The CDR3 region is CASSLVGARAEQYF. The CDR3 nucleotides are TGTGCCAGCAGCTTAGTAGGTGCCCGAGCTGAGCAGTACTTC.

A note on this clone: Other DNA sequences within the sample encode an identical CDR3. This rearrangement joins TRBV9 to TRBJ2-6; D remains ambiguous. The CDR3 consists of 14 residues. Per the germline V gene, CDR1 is SGDLS and CDR2 is YYNGEE. V was cut by 1 base and J by 2 bases, with 4 bases left in between. CDR3 residues: CASSVRAGANVLTF. The CDR3 bases are TGTGCCAGCAGCGTAAGGGCTGGGGCCAACGTCCTGACTTTC. The whole variable domain, remainder taken from reference TRBV9 and TRBJ2-6, is DSGVTQTPKHLITATGQRVTLRCSPRSGDLSVYWYQQSLDQGLQFLIQYYNGEERAKGNILERFSAQQFPDLHSELNLSSLELGDSALYFCASSVRAGANVLTFGAGSRLTVL.

This clone was counted a single time. The chain is built from TRBV9 and TRBJ2-1, with D maybe TRBD2 (6 bases). This CDR3 is 16 amino acids long. Germline loops: CDR1 SGDLS, CDR2 YYNGEE. Trimming removed 4 bases at V and 8 bases at J, with 22 bases between. The CDR3 DNA follows: TGTGCCAGCAGCACCGGACTAAACTCACGGGTCGATGAGCAGTTCTTC. Its translation is CASSTGLNSRVDEQFF.

The chain links TRBV5-8 to TRBJ1-1; no clear D gene. The germline V gene has CDR1 SGHTS and CDR2 YDEGEE. The CDR3 extends over 12 amino acids. The ends were cut back, 2 bases at V and 5 bases at J, with 7 bases in the middle. The CDR3 here is CASSFRWTEAFF. The CDR3 DNA is TGTGCCAGCAGCTTTAGGTGGACTGAAGCTTTCTTT.

The V call is TRBV5-4, the J call TRBJ1-1; 11 bases agree with TRBD1. J lost 4 bases, V lost 4 bases, and 9 bases had no gene match. The CDR3 is 16 amino acids. Germline CDR1 is SGHNT and CDR2 is YYREEE (reference sequence). In nucleotides, the CDR3 is TGTGCCAGCAGCACTCCGGGACAGGGGGTGGGCACTGAAGCTTTCTTT. It yields the protein CASSTPGQGVGTEAFF. The whole variable domain, filled in from reference TRBV5-4 and TRBJ1-1, reads ETGVTQSPTHLIKTRGQQVTLRCSSQSGHNTVSWYQQALGQGPQFIFQYYREEENGRGNFPPRFSGLQFPNYSSELNVNALELDDSALYLCASSTPGQGVGTEAFFGQGTRLTVV.

The rearrangement uses TRBV7-2 and TRBJ2-2; a weak D match, TRBD1 (5 bases). Germline V gene lookup returns CDR1 SGHTA and CDR2 FQGNSA. The CDR3 has 13 residues. Trimming pared 11 bases from V and 1 base from J, leaving 11 bases between. CDR3 region: CALGRENTGELFF. The CDR3 DNA sequence: TGTGCCCTGGGCAGGGAGAACACCGGGGAGCTGTTTTTT.

The rearrangement joins TRBV10-3 to TRBJ2-7, with 7 nucleotides matching TRBD2. The CDR3 extends over 13 amino acids. V was clipped by 8 bases and J by 3 bases; unmatched bases: 7. The germline V gene encodes CDR1 ENHRY and CDR2 SYGVKD. In DNA form, the CDR3 reads TGTGCCATCCCTGGAAGCGGGGACTACGAGCAGTACTTC. Its protein is CAIPGSGDYEQYF.

The CDR3 sequence: CASSLLAPPEQFF. The DNA of the CDR3 is TGTGCCAGCAGTTTACTTGCGCCACCGGAGCAGTTCTTC. The chain uses TRBV28 and TRBJ2-1; D is uncertain. The ends were cut back, 2 bases at V and 10 bases at J, with 12 bases in the middle. Germline V gene sequence: CDR1 MDHEN, CDR2 SYDVKM. The CDR3 extends over 13 amino acids.

As to this clone: The same CDR3 also results from other DNA sequences found in this sample. This chain uses TRBV20-1 with TRBJ2-1; the D is unclear. The ends were cut back, 5 bases at V and 5 bases at J, with 4 bases in the middle. CDR1 and CDR2 (germline): DFQATT, SNEGSKA (reference sequence). The CDR3 sequence is 10 residues long. The DNA for the CDR3 is TGCAGTGCTCGCGACAATGAGCAGTTCTTC. It yields the protein CSARDNEQFF.

The V and J genes are TRBV5-1 and TRBJ2-5; possible D gene TRBD1, 5 bases. Looked up from germline, CDR1 is SGHRS and CDR2 is YFSETQ. V shed 0 bases and J shed 2 bases, with 11 bases lying between them. The CDR3 spans 15 residues. DNA of the CDR3: TGCGCCAGCAGCTTGGGTACAGGTCTACAAGAGACCCAGTACTTC. This encodes CASSLGTGLQETQYF.

This rearrangement joins TRBV5-6 to TRBJ1-4; 7 bases agree with TRBD1. The CDR3 runs 15 residues. Unmatched junction bases numbered 6, after V lost 3 bases and J lost 4 bases. CDR1 and CDR2 (germline): SGHDT, YYEEEE. The CDR3 DNA reads TGTGCCAGCAGCTGGGGACAGCTCGATAATGAAAAACTGTTTTTT. As protein: CASSWGQLDNEKLFF.

The J gene is TRBJ2-2, the V gene TRBV2; 9 bases are shared with TRBD1. Germline CDR1 reads SNHLY; CDR2 reads FYNNEI. The CDR3 totals 16 residues. V lost 2 bases to trimming and J lost 7 bases; unmatched junction nucleotides: 8. CDR3 protein: CASSESRTGVGGELFF. CDR3 DNA: TGTGCCAGCAGTGAATCAAGGACAGGGGTGGGCGGGGAGCTGTTTTTT.

This clone was seen just once. This chain joins TRBV5-1 and TRBJ2-7; D is unclear. The CDR3 totals 14 residues. Trimming removed 3 bases from V and 1 base from J, with 11 bases in between. CDR1 is SGHRS and CDR2 is YFSETQ in the germline V gene. The DNA for the CDR3 is TGCGCCAGCAGCTACGTTGGGCCTTCCTACGAGCAGTACTTC. Amino acid sequence: CASSYVGPSYEQYF.

The gene calls are TRBV2 and TRBJ1-2; no reliable D call. This CDR3 is built from 14 residues. Germline CDR1 SNHLY, CDR2 FYNNEI. Trimming removed 0 bases at V and 7 bases at J, with 12 bases between. CDR3 sequence reads: CASSEAHPALGYTF. In DNA form, the CDR3 reads TGTGCCAGCAGTGAAGCCCACCCGGCCCTTGGCTACACCTTC. Based on the CDR3 plus reference TRBV2 and TRBJ1-2, the full variable domain is EPEVTQTPSHQVTQMGQEVILRCVPISNHLYFYWYRQILGQKVEFLVSFYNNEISEKSEIFDDQFSVERPDGSNFTLKIRSTKLEDSAMYFCASSEAHPALGYTFGSGTRLTVV.

The chain employs TRBV6-6 and TRBJ2-7, with no clear D. Germline-derived CDR1 and CDR2 are MNHNY and SVGAGI (reference sequence). Trimming shortened V by 5 bases and J by 5 bases, and 10 bases separated the two germline ends. The CDR3 has 12 residues. The CDR3 DNA is TGTGCCAGCAGTGTCCGAGTTCACGAGCAGTACTTC. It codes for CASSVRVHEQYF.

The chain has TRBV28 and TRBJ2-5; the match to TRBD1 covers 10 bases. The CDR3 spans 15 residues. V shed 5 bases and J 5 bases; nucleotides not matched to a gene: 8. Germline lookup yields CDR1 MDHEN and CDR2 SYDVKM. The DNA for the CDR3 is TGTGCCAGCAGTGCCGACAGGGGGCTGTCTGAGACCCAGTACTTC. It translates to CASSADRGLSETQYF.

The chain has TRBV10-3 and TRBJ1-1; 9 nucleotides line up with TRBD1. Germline V gene data show CDR1 as ENHRY and CDR2 as SYGVKD. The CDR3 has 16 residues. The V segment lost 4 bases and the J segment 3 bases; nucleotides outside the gene matches: 9. The CDR3 DNA is TGTGCCATCAGTGTGGACAGGGGAAGAGATCACACTGAAGCTTTCTTT. This encodes CAISVDRGRDHTEAFF.

The chain recombines TRBV4-1 with TRBJ2-3; 9 bases are shared with TRBD1. Trimming cost V 8 bases and J 4 bases; bases outside gene matches: 7. The CDR3 extends over 14 amino acids. From germline, CDR1 is MGHRA and CDR2 YSYEKL. CDR3 DNA sequence: TGCGCCAGCTCACACGGGGACAGGGCAGATACGCAGTATTTT. Translation gives CASSHGDRADTQYF.

V and J are TRBV28 and TRBJ1-2, with 12 bases identical to TRBD1. J gave up 7 bases and V 3 bases, and 6 bases lay outside the gene matches. This CDR3 contains 15 residues. CDR1 is MDHEN, CDR2 SYDVKM, per germline. CDR3 nucleotide sequence: TGTGCCAGCAGTTTCCCGGGACAGGGGGCGCTTGGCTACACCTTC. Its translation is CASSFPGQGALGYTF.

The chain has TRBV28 and TRBJ1-3; D call uncertain. Trimming left V 6 bases short and J 4 bases short, with 13 bases between. In germline, CDR1 is MDHEN, CDR2 SYDVKM. This CDR3 is built from 14 residues. In DNA, the CDR3 is TGTGCCAGCAGGCCGGGGAATTGGGGAAACACCATATATTTT. Protein product: CASRPGNWGNTIYF.

Points on this clone: The same CDR3 also results from other DNA sequences found in this sample. The chain is built from TRBV6-5 and TRBJ2-7; 7 nucleotides line up with TRBD2. The germline V gene encodes CDR1 MNHEY and CDR2 SVGAGI. CDR3 length: 14 residues. Trimming removed 2 bases from V and 4 bases from J; junction bases left unmatched: 5. This CDR3 reads CASSYREGSYEQYF. CDR3 DNA sequence: TGTGCCAGCAGTTACAGGGAGGGTAGTTACGAGCAGTACTTC.

V gene TRBV11-2 combines with J gene TRBJ2-1, with TRBD2 matching 10 bases. This CDR3 is built from 15 residues. Germline CDR1 reads SGHAT; CDR2 reads FQNNGV. The V segment lost 3 bases and the J segment 4 bases; nucleotides outside the gene matches: 3. CDR3 sequence reads: CASSFRTSGYNEQFF. Written as DNA, the CDR3 is TGTGCCAGCAGCTTCCGGACTAGCGGTTACAATGAGCAGTTCTTC.